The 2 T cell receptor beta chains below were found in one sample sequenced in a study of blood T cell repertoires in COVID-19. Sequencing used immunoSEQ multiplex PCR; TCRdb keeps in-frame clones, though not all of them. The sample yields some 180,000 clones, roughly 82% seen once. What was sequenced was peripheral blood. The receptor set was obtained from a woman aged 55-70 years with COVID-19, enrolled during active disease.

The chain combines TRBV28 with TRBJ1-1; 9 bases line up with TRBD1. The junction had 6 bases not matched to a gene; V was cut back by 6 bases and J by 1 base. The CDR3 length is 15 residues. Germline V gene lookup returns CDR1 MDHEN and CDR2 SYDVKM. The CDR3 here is CASSHPGQGNTEAFF. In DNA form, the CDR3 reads TGTGCCAGCAGCCACCCGGGACAGGGGAACACTGAAGCTTTCTTT.

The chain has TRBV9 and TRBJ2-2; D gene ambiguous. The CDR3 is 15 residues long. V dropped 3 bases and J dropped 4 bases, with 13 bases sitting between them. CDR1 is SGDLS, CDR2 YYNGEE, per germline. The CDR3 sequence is CASSELTEPTGELFF. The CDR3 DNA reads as TGTGCCAGCAGCGAGCTCACAGAACCCACCGGGGAGCTGTTTTTT.